The present T cell receptor beta chain was sequenced within a study of blood T cell repertoires in COVID-19. Study in general: Sample material is recorded as cDNA or gDNA derived from T cells, B-cell-depleted T cells, or PBMCs.

Authors' analysis steps: Estimation of nucleated cell counts was performed using reference gene primer amplification. Repertoires were generated with immunoSEQ multiplex PCR, while TCRdb's copy carries only in-frame clones and drops some. The V and J calls and the clone size are those of that table, but D and trimming were determined from the DNA. The sample yields around 40,000 clones, almost 90% seen once. After removal of 7 bases from V and 5 bases from J, the junction contained 3 bases not matched to a gene. Germline V gene sequence: CDR1 LNHDA, CDR2 SQIVND (reference sequence). The CDR3 is 13 amino acids.

Sequenced material: peripheral blood. The sequence derives from a human donor in a cohort sampled during active COVID-19. The chain uses TRBV19 and TRBJ2-7; TRBD2 aligns across 12 bases. CDR3 coding DNA: TGTGCCAGTACGACTAGCGGGGGAGACGAGCAGTACTTC. Amino acid sequence: CASTTSGGDEQYF.